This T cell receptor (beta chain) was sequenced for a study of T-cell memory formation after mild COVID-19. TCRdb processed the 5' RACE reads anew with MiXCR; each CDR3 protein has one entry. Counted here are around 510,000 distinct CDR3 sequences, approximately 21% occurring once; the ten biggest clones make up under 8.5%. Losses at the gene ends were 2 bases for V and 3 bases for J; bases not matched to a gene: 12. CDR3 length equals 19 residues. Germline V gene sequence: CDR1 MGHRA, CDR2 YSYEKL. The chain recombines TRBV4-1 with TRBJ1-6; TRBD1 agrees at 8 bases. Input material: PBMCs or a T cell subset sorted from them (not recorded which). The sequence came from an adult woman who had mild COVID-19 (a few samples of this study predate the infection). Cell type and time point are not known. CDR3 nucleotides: TGCGCCAGCAGCCAATTTCCGCCGGGACAGGCGGACTATAATTCACCCCTCCACTTT. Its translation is CASSQFPPGQADYNSPLHF.